The 24 T cell receptor beta chains presented below share a single source sample, sequenced in a study of blood T cell repertoires in COVID-19. The data were produced by immunoSEQ multiplex PCR, yet TCRdb's version contains in-frame clones alone and is incomplete. Of around 300,000 clones in the sample, around nine tenths were seen once. The sequencing input was PBMCs or T cells enriched from blood (not recorded which). All receptors come from a woman aged 55-69 years who had recovered from COVID-19.

The J gene is TRBJ2-2, the V gene TRBV4-2; 9 bases agree with TRBD2. Trimming cost V 4 bases and J 5 bases; bases outside gene matches: 8. The CDR3 contains 16 residues. CDR1 is LGHNA, CDR2 YNFKEQ, per germline. The CDR3, as DNA: TGTGCCAGCAGCCTGGGTGCGCGGGAGGGGACCGGGGAGCTGTTTTTT. It specifies CASSLGAREGTGELFF.

V gene TRBV27 combines with J gene TRBJ2-3; D gene ambiguous. CDR1 MNHEY and CDR2 SMNVEV come from the germline V gene (reference sequence). CDR3 size: 13 residues. V was pared by 0 bases and J by 5 bases, with 6 bases between. The CDR3 nucleotides are TGTGCCAGCAGTTTATCGACGGGAGATACGCAGTATTTT. It codes for CASSLSTGDTQYF.

The chain carries TRBV12-3 or TRBV12-4 and TRBJ2-7, with D uncertain. The CDR3 consists of 13 residues. V dropped 2 bases and J dropped 3 bases, with 8 bases sitting between them. The CDR3 nucleotides are TGTGCCAGCAGTTTAAACAGAAACTACGAGCAGTACTTC. This gives the protein CASSLNRNYEQYF.

This chain links TRBV6-2 or TRBV6-3 with TRBJ1-5; a possible D gene is TRBD1 (5 bases). CDR1 and CDR2 (germline): MNHEY, SVGEGT. The CDR3 covers 15 residues. Trimming cost V 0 bases and J 10 bases, with 16 bases left between them. Here the CDR3 DNA reads TGTGCCAGCAGTTACTCGATCCCAGGGTTAACACCCCAGCATTTT. Amino acids: CASSYSIPGLTPQHF.

The J gene is TRBJ1-1, the V gene TRBV2; no reliable D call. The germline gives CDR1 SNHLY, CDR2 FYNNEI. Trimming took 4 bases from V and 4 from J, leaving 13 bases between them. This CDR3 is 14 amino acids long. The CDR3, as DNA: TGTGCCAGCAGTGGATTCTCGGCGGGCACTGAAGCTTTCTTT. Translation: CASSGFSAGTEAFF.

The CDR3 DNA sequence: TGTGCCAGCAGTTTATACCGGGGACAGGGATTGGCTAGTATTAGATGGACCGGGGAGCTGTTTTTT. Protein product: CASSLYRGQGLASIRWTGELFF. The V call is TRBV28, the J call TRBJ2-2; 9 bases map to TRBD1. The germline gives CDR1 MDHEN, CDR2 SYDVKM. J was trimmed by 5 bases and V by 1 base; bases with no gene match: 23. This CDR3 region has 22 residues.

The chain is built from TRBV6-5 and TRBJ2-5; a weak D match, TRBD1 (6 bases). Germline lookup yields CDR1 MNHEY and CDR2 SVGAGI. V lost 2 bases and J lost 5, with 9 bases in between. This CDR3 has 13 amino acids. The CDR3 region has the DNA TGTGCCAGCAGTTACAGGGGGTGGGAGACCCAGTACTTC. Translated, it gives CASSYRGWETQYF.

CDR3 bases: TGTGCCAGCAGCAAGTATGCGGGACTCAACTATGGCTACACCTTC. Its protein is CASSKYAGLNYGYTF. The J gene is TRBJ1-2, the V gene TRBV27; a weak D match, TRBD1 (5 bases). CDR1 is MNHEY, CDR2 SMNVEV, per germline (reference sequence). There are 15 residues in the CDR3. V lost 6 bases and J 2 bases, leaving 16 bases between the germline ends.

The chain uses TRBV28 and TRBJ1-1; 7 bases line up with TRBD1. V trimming: 6 bases; J trimming: 3 bases; junction bases outside the gene matches: 7. From germline, CDR1 is MDHEN and CDR2 SYDVKM. The CDR3 contains 14 residues. CDR3 DNA sequence: TGTGCCAGCAGGACAGGGATAGAGGACACTGAAGCTTTCTTT. This encodes CASRTGIEDTEAFF.

CDR3 loop: CASSLVGEGYTF. The CDR3 DNA reads as TGCGCCAGCAGCTTGGTCGGTGAGGGCTACACCTTC. This sequence joins TRBV5-1 and TRBJ1-2; D call uncertain. The germline V gene has CDR1 SGHRS and CDR2 YFSETQ. V lost 0 bases, J lost 8 bases, and 8 bases lay in between. CDR3 length: 12 amino acids.

The V call is TRBV7-9, the J call TRBJ2-5; D not certain. V lost 0 bases and J lost 5, with 4 bases in between. The CDR3 runs 12 residues. Germline CDR1 is SEHNR and CDR2 is FQNEAQ (reference sequence). The CDR3 reads CASSLAQETQYF. The CDR3 DNA is TGTGCCAGCAGCTTAGCGCAGGAGACCCAGTACTTC.

This chain connects TRBV28 to TRBJ1-2, with 8 bases lining up with TRBD1. The CDR3 consists of 13 residues. The J segment lost 8 bases and the V segment lost 6 bases, leaving 8 bases of the junction unmatched. Germline values: CDR1 MDHEN, CDR2 SYDVKM. The CDR3 sequence: CASSRQGRIGYTF. CDR3 sequence (DNA): TGTGCCAGCAGCCGACAGGGGCGAATAGGCTACACCTTC.

The V gene is TRBV6-5, the J gene TRBJ1-6; D is ambiguous. The CDR3 extends over 16 amino acids. V gave up 2 bases and J gave up 6 bases, with 14 bases separating them. The V gene's germline CDR1 is MNHEY and CDR2 SVGAGI. The CDR3 sequence is CASSYREALRNSPLHF. For the CDR3, the DNA is TGTGCCAGCAGTTACCGCGAGGCCCTCCGTAATTCACCCCTCCACTTT.

The V call is TRBV27, the J call TRBJ2-2, with D possibly TRBD1 on 5 matching bases. Germline V gene data show CDR1 as MNHEY and CDR2 as SMNVEV (reference sequence). The length of the CDR3 is 15 residues. V gave up 6 bases and J gave up 0 bases, with 11 bases separating them. Written as DNA, the CDR3 is TGTGCCAGCAGCTGGGGCACCACGAACACCGGGGAGCTGTTTTTT. It yields the protein CASSWGTTNTGELFF.

The J gene is TRBJ1-4, the V gene TRBV3-1 (or the pseudogene TRBV3-2); TRBD1 is a possible D gene (6 bases). V lost 0 bases and J lost 7, with 9 bases in between. The CDR3 spans 14 residues. The V gene's germline CDR1 is LGHDT and CDR2 YNNKEL (reference sequence). CDR3 in amino acids: CASSQEWGPEKLFF. The CDR3, as DNA: TGTGCCAGCAGCCAAGAATGGGGGCCTGAAAAACTGTTTTTT.

The chain has TRBV3-1 (or the pseudogene TRBV3-2) and TRBJ1-2; 10 bases are shared with TRBD1. Germline-derived CDR1 and CDR2 are LGHDT and YNNKEL (reference sequence). With 4 bases clipped from V and 8 bases from J, the junction kept 7 bases outside the gene matches. The CDR3 has 14 amino acids. The CDR3 here is CASSPGQGSEGYTF. Written as DNA, the CDR3 is TGTGCCAGCAGCCCGGGACAGGGGTCGGAAGGCTACACCTTC.

The chain has TRBV6-5 and TRBJ1-6; 9 bases are a match to TRBD1. V trimming: 4 bases; J trimming: 14 bases; junction bases outside the gene matches: 6. Germline CDR1 and CDR2: MNHEY and SVGAGI. This CDR3 is 13 amino acids long. CDR3 amino acids: CASSLAGTGSLHF. Here the CDR3 DNA reads TGTGCCAGCAGTTTAGCCGGGACAGGGTCCCTCCACTTT.

This sequence joins TRBV5-1 and TRBJ2-7; 7 positions agree with TRBD1. The length of the CDR3 is 13 residues. Germline trimming cut 5 bases from V and 4 bases from J; bases unmatched to any gene: 6. Germline CDR1 reads SGHRS; CDR2 reads YFSETQ. CDR3 DNA sequence: TGCGCCAGCAGAATCGACAGGGAGTACGAGCAGTACTTC. Its translation: CASRIDREYEQYF.

J is TRBJ1-5 and V is TRBV6-5, with D possibly matching TRBD1 (6 bases). Germline CDR1 MNHEY, CDR2 SVGAGI. Trimming cost V 6 bases and J 7 bases, with 16 bases left between them. The CDR3 sequence is 14 residues long. The CDR3 loop reads CASRAMTGPQPQHF. The CDR3 DNA follows: TGTGCCAGCAGGGCAATGACAGGTCCCCAGCCCCAGCATTTT.

The gene calls are TRBV30 and TRBJ2-7; D is possibly TRBD2 (6 bases). The CDR3 spans 15 residues. Trimming pared 2 bases from V and 5 bases from J, leaving 19 bases between. Germline loops: CDR1 GTSNPN, CDR2 SVGIG (reference sequence). The CDR3 is CAWSFSGTFRDEQYF. The CDR3 nucleotides read TGTGCCTGGAGTTTCTCCGGGACTTTCCGGGACGAGCAGTACTTC.

This chain links TRBV18 with TRBJ2-3, with 8 bases identical to TRBD1. This CDR3 has 14 amino acids. In germline, CDR1 is KGHSH, CDR2 LQKENI. With V trimmed by 3 bases and J by 4 bases, 3 bases remained unmatched. CDR3: CASSPNRGADTQYF. The DNA for the CDR3 is TGTGCCAGCTCACCGAACAGGGGGGCAGATACGCAGTATTTT. The full variable domain, with the rest looked up from reference TRBV18 and TRBJ2-3, is NAGVMQNPRHLVRRRGQEARLRCSPMKGHSHVYWYRQLPEEGLKFMVYLQKENIIDESGMPKERFSAEFPKEGPSILRIQQVVRGDSAAYFCASSPNRGADTQYFGPGTRLTVL.

This sequence joins TRBV19 and TRBJ1-2; D uncertain. CDR1 and CDR2 (germline): LNHDA, SQIVND (reference sequence). Between the trimmed V and J ends, which lost 3 bases and 6 bases, there was a span of 17 bases. The CDR3 is 15 residues long. The chain's CDR3 is CASSILLGGVDGYTF. The CDR3 DNA follows: TGTGCCAGTAGTATTTTGTTAGGCGGGGTTGATGGCTACACCTTC.

The gene calls are TRBV5-1 and TRBJ2-5, with 8 positions matching TRBD1. Germline trimming cut 5 bases from V and 5 bases from J; bases unmatched to any gene: 8. The CDR3 consists of 14 residues. Germline values: CDR1 SGHRS, CDR2 YFSETQ. The CDR3 coding sequence is TGCGCCAGCAGATACGGACAGGGTGAGGAGACCCAGTACTTC. Amino acids: CASRYGQGEETQYF.

This chain connects TRBV20-1 to TRBJ1-1; D not resolved. V lost 3 bases and J 5 bases, leaving 22 bases between the germline ends. The CDR3 runs 16 residues. Germline V lookup: CDR1 DFQATT, CDR2 SNEGSKA (reference sequence). The DNA of the CDR3 is TGCAGTGCTAGTGGGAGACCGGGCGGGCTAGGGACTGAAGCTTTCTTT. Translation gives CSASGRPGGLGTEAFF.